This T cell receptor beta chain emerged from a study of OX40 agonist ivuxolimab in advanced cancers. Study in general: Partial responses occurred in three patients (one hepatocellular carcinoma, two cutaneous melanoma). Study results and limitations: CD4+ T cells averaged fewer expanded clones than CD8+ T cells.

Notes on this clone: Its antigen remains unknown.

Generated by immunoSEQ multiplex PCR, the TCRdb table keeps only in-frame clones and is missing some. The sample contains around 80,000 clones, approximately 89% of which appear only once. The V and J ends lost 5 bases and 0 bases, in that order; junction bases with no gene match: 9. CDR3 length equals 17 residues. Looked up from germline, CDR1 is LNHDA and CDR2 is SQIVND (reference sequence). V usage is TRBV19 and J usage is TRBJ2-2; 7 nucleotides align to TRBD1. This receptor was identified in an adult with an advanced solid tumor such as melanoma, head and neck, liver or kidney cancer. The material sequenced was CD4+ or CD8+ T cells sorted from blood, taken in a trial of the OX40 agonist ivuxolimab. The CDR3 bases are TGTGCCAGTAGTCCTCGAACCGGGACAGCGAACACCGGGGAGCTGTTTTTT. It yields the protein CASSPRTGTANTGELFF.